This TCR beta chain stems from a study of metastatic and nonmetastatic thyroid tumors. Study background: Repertoires from blood and tumor or nodule tissue of malignant and benign thyroid patients were compared.

Study processing details: Building a distant-metastasis classifier for papillary thyroid cancer drew on CDR3 differences across clinicopathological groups. TCRdb reprocessed the PCR reads via MiXCR. TCRdb's processing, not the study's, gives the V and J calls here. The profile shows fewer than 35,000 clones, 15% to 20% of them singletons. Overall study results and limits: Versus benign nodules, malignant thyroid tumors reportedly had significantly higher TCR beta diversity, in blood and tumor.

Germline-derived CDR1 and CDR2 are SGHVS and FQNEAQ. This CDR3 is built from 12 residues. V lost 5 bases and J lost 5, with 8 bases in between. All patients were treatment-naive before thyroid surgery. This clone was counted ten times or more. The antigen is not known. This chain connects TRBV7-8 to TRBJ2-3; no firm D call. The receptor's source is a male donor with papillary thyroid cancer or a benign thyroid nodule (not recorded which). Some clones in this sample may be carry-over from other donors' samples. Sequencing input: blood. CDR3 DNA sequence: TGTGCCAGCAGCGAGACCGGAGATACGCAGTATTTT. It specifies CASSETGDTQYF.